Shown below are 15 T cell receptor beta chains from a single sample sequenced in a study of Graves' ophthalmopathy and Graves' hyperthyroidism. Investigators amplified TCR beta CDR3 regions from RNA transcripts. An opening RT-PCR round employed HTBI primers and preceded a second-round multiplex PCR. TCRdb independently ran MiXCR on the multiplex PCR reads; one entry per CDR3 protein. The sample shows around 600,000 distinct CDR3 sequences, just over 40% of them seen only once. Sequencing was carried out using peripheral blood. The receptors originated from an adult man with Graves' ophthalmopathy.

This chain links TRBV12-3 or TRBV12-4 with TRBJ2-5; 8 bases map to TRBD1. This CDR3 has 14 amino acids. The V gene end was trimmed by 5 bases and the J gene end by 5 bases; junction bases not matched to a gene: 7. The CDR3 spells CASSPGDRQETQYF. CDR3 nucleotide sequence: TGTGCCAGCAGTCCCGGGGACAGGCAGGAGACCCAGTACTTC.

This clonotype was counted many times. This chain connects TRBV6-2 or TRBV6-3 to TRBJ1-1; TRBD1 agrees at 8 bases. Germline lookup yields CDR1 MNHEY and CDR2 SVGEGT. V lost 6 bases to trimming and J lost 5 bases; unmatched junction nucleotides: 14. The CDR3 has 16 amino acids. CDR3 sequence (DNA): TGTGCCAGCAGCCACGATAGCGGACAGGGAAGGACTGAAGCTTTCTTT. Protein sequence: CASSHDSGQGRTEAFF.

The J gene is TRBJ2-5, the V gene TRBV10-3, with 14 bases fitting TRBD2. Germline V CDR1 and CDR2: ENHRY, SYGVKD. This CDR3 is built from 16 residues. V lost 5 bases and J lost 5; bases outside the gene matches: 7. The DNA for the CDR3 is TGTGCCATCAGTCCCGGGACTAGCGGGAGTAAGGAGACCCAGTACTTC. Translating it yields CAISPGTSGSKETQYF.

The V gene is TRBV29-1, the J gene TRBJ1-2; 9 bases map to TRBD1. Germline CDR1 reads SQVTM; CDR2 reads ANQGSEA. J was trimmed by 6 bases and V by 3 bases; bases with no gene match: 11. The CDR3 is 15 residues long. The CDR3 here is CSVDPRTGVEDGYTF. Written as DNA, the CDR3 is TGCAGCGTTGACCCCCGGACAGGGGTTGAAGATGGCTACACCTTC.

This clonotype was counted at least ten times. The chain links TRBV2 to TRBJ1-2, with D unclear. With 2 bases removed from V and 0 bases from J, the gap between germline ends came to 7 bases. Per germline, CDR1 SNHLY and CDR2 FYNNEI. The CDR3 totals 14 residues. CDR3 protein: CASSEWGANYGYTF. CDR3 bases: TGTGCCAGCAGTGAATGGGGAGCTAACTATGGCTACACCTTC.

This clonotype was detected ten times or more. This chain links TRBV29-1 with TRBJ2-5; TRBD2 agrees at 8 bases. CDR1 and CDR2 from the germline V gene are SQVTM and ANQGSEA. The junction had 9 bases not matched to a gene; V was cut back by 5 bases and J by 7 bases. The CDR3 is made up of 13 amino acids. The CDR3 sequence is CSVLSLAAGTQYF. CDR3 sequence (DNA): TGCAGCGTTCTATCACTAGCGGCCGGGACCCAGTACTTC.

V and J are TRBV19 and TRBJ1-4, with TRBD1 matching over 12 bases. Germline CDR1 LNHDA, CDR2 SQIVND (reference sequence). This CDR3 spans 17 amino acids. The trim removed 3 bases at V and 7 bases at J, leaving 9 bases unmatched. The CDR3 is CASSIPPGQGAREKLFF. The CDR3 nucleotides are TGTGCCAGTAGTATCCCTCCGGGACAGGGGGCGCGTGAAAAACTGTTTTTT. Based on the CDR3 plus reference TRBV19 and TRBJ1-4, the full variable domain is DGGITQSPKYLFRKEGQNVTLSCEQNLNHDAMYWYRQDPGQGLRLIYYSQIVNDFQKGDIAEGYSVSREKKESFPLTVTSAQKNPTAFYLCASSIPPGQGAREKLFFGSGTQLSVL.

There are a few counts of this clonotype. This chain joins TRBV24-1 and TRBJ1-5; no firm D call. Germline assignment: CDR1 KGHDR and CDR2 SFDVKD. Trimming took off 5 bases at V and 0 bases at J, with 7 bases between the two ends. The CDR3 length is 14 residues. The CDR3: CATSARRSNQPQHF. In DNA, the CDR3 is TGTGCCACCAGTGCTAGGCGTAGCAATCAGCCCCAGCATTTT.

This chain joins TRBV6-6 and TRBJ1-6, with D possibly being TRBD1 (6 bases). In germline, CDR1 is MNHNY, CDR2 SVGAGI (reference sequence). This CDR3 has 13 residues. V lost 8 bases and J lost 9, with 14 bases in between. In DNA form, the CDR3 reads TGTGCCAGCGGAAACAGGGACTTTTCACCCCTCCACTTT. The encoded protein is CASGNRDFSPLHF.

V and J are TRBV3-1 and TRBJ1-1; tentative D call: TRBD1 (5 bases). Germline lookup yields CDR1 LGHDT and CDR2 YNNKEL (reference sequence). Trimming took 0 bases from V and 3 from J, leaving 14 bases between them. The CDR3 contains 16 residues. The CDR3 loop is CASSQDRQGRDTEAFF. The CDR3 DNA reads TGTGCCAGCAGCCAAGATCGGCAGGGAAGGGACACTGAAGCTTTCTTT. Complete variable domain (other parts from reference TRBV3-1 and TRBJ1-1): DTAVSQTPKYLVTQMGNDKSIKCEQNLGHDTMYWYKQDSKKFLKIMFSYNNKELIINETVPNRFSPKSPDKAHLNLHINSLELGDSAVYFCASSQDRQGRDTEAFFGQGTRLTVV.

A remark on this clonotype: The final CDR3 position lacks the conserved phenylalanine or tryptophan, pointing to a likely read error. CDR3 protein: CSARGTGDTEAFS. As DNA, the CDR3 is TGCAGTGCCAGGGGGACTGGGGACACTGAAGCTTTCTCT. The rearrangement links TRBV20-1 to TRBJ1-1; 7 bases align to TRBD1. The V segment lost 6 bases and the J segment 3 bases; nucleotides outside the gene matches: 7. Germline CDR1 DFQATT, CDR2 SNEGSKA (reference sequence). There are 13 residues in the CDR3.

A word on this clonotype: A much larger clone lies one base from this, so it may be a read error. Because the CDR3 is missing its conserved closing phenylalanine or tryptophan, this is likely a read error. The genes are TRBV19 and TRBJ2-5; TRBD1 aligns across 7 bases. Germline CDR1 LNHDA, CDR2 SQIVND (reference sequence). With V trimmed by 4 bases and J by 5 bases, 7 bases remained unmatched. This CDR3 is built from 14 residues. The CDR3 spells CASSTSGQAETQYL. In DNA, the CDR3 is TGTGCCAGTAGTACCTCAGGACAGGCGGAGACCCAGTACCTC.

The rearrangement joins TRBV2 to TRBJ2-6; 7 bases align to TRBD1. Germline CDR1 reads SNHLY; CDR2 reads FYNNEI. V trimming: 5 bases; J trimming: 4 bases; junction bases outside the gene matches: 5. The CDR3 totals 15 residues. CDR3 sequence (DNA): TGTGCCAGCAGTACAGGGGATCCCGGGGCCAACGTCCTGACTTTC. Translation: CASSTGDPGANVLTF. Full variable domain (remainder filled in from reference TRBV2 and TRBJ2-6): EPEVTQTPSHQVTQMGQEVILRCVPISNHLYFYWYRQILGQKVEFLVSFYNNEISEKSEIFDDQFSVERPDGSNFTLKIRSTKLEDSAMYFCASSTGDPGANVLTFGAGSRLTVL.

The CDR3 bases are TGCAGTGCTAGACGGACACAGGGTTCTGGAAACACCATATATTTT. Amino acids: CSARRTQGSGNTIYF. The genes are TRBV20-1 and TRBJ1-3, with TRBD1 as a possible D gene (6 bases). Germline V CDR1 and CDR2: DFQATT, SNEGSKA (reference sequence). V was clipped by 2 bases and J by 1 base, with 12 bases between them. This CDR3 has 15 residues.

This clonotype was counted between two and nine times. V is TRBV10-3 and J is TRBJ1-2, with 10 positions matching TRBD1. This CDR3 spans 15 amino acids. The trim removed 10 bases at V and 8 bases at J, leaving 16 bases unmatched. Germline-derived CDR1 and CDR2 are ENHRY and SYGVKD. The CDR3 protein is CASSDEGQGREGYTF. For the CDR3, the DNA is TGTGCCAGCAGCGACGAGGGACAGGGGCGCGAGGGCTACACCTTC.